A single sample is the source of the 29 T cell receptor beta chains below, sequenced in a study of T cell responses to AZD1222 COVID-19 vaccine. Produced via immunoSEQ multiplex PCR; TCRdb's table is partial and in-frame only. This sample yields some 64,000 clones, of which more than 75% are seen a single time; 17% belongs to the top ten. Sequencing used peripheral blood, obtained on day 0 of AZD1222 vaccination. The receptors were sampled from an adult in good health.

The gene calls are TRBV30 and TRBJ1-4, with D possibly matching TRBD1 (5 bases). The CDR3 loop spans 14 amino acids. Trimming took 4 bases from V and 5 from J, leaving 14 bases between them. Germline CDR1 is GTSNPN and CDR2 is SVGIG (reference sequence). CDR3 amino acids: CAWNIGAQNEKLFF. As DNA, the CDR3 is TGTGCCTGGAATATAGGGGCTCAAAATGAAAAACTGTTTTTT.

V gene TRBV27 combines with J gene TRBJ1-1; D is undetermined. CDR3 length: 16 amino acids. Germline V gene sequence: CDR1 MNHEY, CDR2 SMNVEV (reference sequence). V lost 2 bases, J lost 3 bases, and 16 bases lay in between. The CDR3 DNA is TGTGCCAGCAGTTTAAGCTCCTTTTCTTCGCACACTGAAGCTTTCTTT. This gives the protein CASSLSSFSSHTEAFF.

This clone was counted a few times. The chain joins TRBV7-9 to TRBJ2-1, with 11 bases matching TRBD2. Trimming cost V 5 bases and J 3 bases; bases outside gene matches: 6. Germline CDR1 and CDR2: SEHNR and FQNEAQ (reference sequence). The CDR3 sequence is 16 residues long. The CDR3 loop reads CASSRIAGGFYNEQFF. In DNA, the CDR3 is TGTGCCAGCAGCCGAATAGCGGGAGGGTTCTACAATGAGCAGTTCTTC.

The chain is built from TRBV10-3 and TRBJ2-1; the match to TRBD2 covers 8 bases. Germline V CDR1 and CDR2: ENHRY, SYGVKD. The CDR3 covers 14 residues. V was pared by 2 bases and J by 6 bases, with 3 bases of the junction left unmatched. CDR3 sequence (DNA): TGTGCCATCAGTGAGAGGACTAGCACCAATGAGCAGTTCTTC. It codes for CAISERTSTNEQFF.

The chain has TRBV15 and TRBJ2-1; 14 bases align to TRBD2. The CDR3 sequence is 16 residues long. V lost 3 bases and J lost 7; bases outside the gene matches: 5. The germline gives CDR1 LNHNV, CDR2 YYDKDF (reference sequence). CDR3 region: CATSSRLAGGRNEQFF. The CDR3 DNA follows: TGTGCCACCAGCAGCCGACTAGCGGGGGGGAGGAATGAGCAGTTCTTC. Full variable domain (outside the CDR3, taken from reference TRBV15 and TRBJ2-1): DAMVIQNPRYQVTQFGKPVTLSCSQTLNHNVMYWYQQKSSQAPKLLFHYYDKDFNNEADTPDNFQSRRPNTSFCFLDIRSPGLGDTAMYLCATSSRLAGGRNEQFFGPGTRLTVL.

Turning to this clone: Other DNA sequences in this specimen translate into the identical CDR3. This chain uses TRBV11-3 with TRBJ1-1; D uncertain. Deletions cut 0 bases from V and 4 bases from J, with 6 bases between. Per germline, CDR1 SGHNT and CDR2 YENEEA. The CDR3 has 13 amino acids. CDR3 amino acids: CASSLEGTTEAFF. CDR3 in DNA: TGTGCCAGCAGCTTAGAGGGTACCACTGAAGCTTTCTTT. Variable domain in full (rest from reference TRBV11-3 and TRBJ1-1): EAGVVQSPRYKIIEKKQPVAFWCNPISGHNTLYWYLQNLGQGPELLIRYENEEAVDDSQLPKDRFSAERLKGVDSTLKIQPAELGDSAVYLCASSLEGTTEAFFGQGTRLTVV.

The gene calls are TRBV24-1 and TRBJ2-2; 8 nucleotides line up with TRBD1. Germline CDR1 is KGHDR and CDR2 is SFDVKD. Trimming took 4 bases from V and 5 from J; bases not matched to a gene: 8. This CDR3 is 16 amino acids long. CDR3 DNA: TGTGCCACCAGTGAGAACAGGGGGAAGAAGACCGGGGAGCTGTTTTTT. Translation: CATSENRGKKTGELFF.

This sequence joins TRBV5-1 and TRBJ1-3; D gene ambiguous. CDR1 and CDR2 (germline): SGHRS, YFSETQ. This CDR3 contains 14 residues. The V end was cut by 0 bases, the J end by 4 bases, with 8 bases between. CDR3 sequence (DNA): TGCGCCAGCAGCTTGGCCGGGGTCGGAAACACCATATATTTT. Protein sequence: CASSLAGVGNTIYF.

The chain uses TRBV5-1 and TRBJ1-4; D is undetermined. The CDR3 runs to 14 residues. V lost 4 bases, J lost 7 bases, and 14 bases lay in between. Germline-derived CDR1 and CDR2 are SGHRS and YFSETQ. In DNA, the CDR3 is TGCGCCAGCAGCATAGGACTCGAACGTGAAAAACTGTTTTTT. It translates to CASSIGLEREKLFF. The full variable domain, rest sourced from reference TRBV5-1 and TRBJ1-4, is KAGVTQTPRYLIKTRGQQVTLSCSPISGHRSVSWYQQTPGQGLQFLFEYFSETQRNKGNFPGRFSGRQFSNSRSEMNVSTLELGDSALYLCASSIGLEREKLFFGSGTQLSVL.

The chain recombines TRBV28 with TRBJ1-2; TRBD1 is a possible D gene (5 bases). Trimming left V 1 base short and J 1 base short, with 19 bases between. This CDR3 region has 18 residues. Germline-derived CDR1 and CDR2 are MDHEN and SYDVKM. The CDR3: CASSLFSRRGPYNYGYTF. In DNA form, the CDR3 reads TGTGCCAGCAGTTTATTTTCTAGGAGGGGACCGTATAACTATGGCTACACCTTC.

V is TRBV6-6 and J is TRBJ1-4, with D tentatively TRBD1 (6 bases). Per the germline V gene, CDR1 is MNHNY and CDR2 is SVGAGI (reference sequence). The ends were cut back, 3 bases at V and 4 bases at J, with 15 bases in the middle. This CDR3 is 16 amino acids long. DNA of the CDR3: TGTGCCAGCAGTTATTATGGGGGCAGGAGTAATGAAAAACTGTTTTTT. This sequence encodes CASSYYGGRSNEKLFF.

This clone was found a few times. Other DNA sequences within the sample encode an identical CDR3. The CDR3 is CASSSAGGYNEQFF. Here the CDR3 DNA reads TGCGCCAGCAGCTCTGCCGGTGGCTACAATGAGCAGTTCTTC. This chain joins TRBV5-1 and TRBJ2-1; D remains ambiguous. The CDR3 loop spans 14 amino acids. The V and J ends lost 3 bases and 3 bases respectively, with 10 bases between them. Germline V gene sequence: CDR1 SGHRS, CDR2 YFSETQ.

This clone was observed once. CDR3 DNA: TGTGCCAGCAGCTTAGGGTCAGGGCTAGCGGGAGGAGGTGAGCAGTTCTTC. Translating it yields CASSLGSGLAGGGEQFF. The V call is TRBV7-9, the J call TRBJ2-1; TRBD2 matches 11 bases. Germline V gives CDR1 SEHNR, CDR2 FQNEAQ (reference sequence). CDR3 length: 17 residues. The V and J ends lost 1 base and 9 bases, in that order; junction bases with no gene match: 11.

The rearrangement joins TRBV6-5 to TRBJ2-7; 9 nucleotides align to TRBD1. This CDR3 is 15 amino acids long. Per germline, CDR1 MNHEY and CDR2 SVGAGI. With 7 bases clipped from V and 2 bases from J, the junction kept 9 bases outside the gene matches. This CDR3 is CASTGDRAGAYEQYF. CDR3 coding DNA: TGTGCCAGCACTGGGGACAGGGCGGGAGCCTACGAGCAGTACTTC.

The chain joins TRBV5-1 to TRBJ2-1, with 13 bases identical to TRBD2. This CDR3 comprises 13 residues. Germline V lookup: CDR1 SGHRS, CDR2 YFSETQ. Trimming removed 8 bases from V and 8 bases from J; junction bases left unmatched: 4. The CDR3 nucleotides read TGCGCCAGTGGACTAGCGGGGGACTATGAGCAGTTCTTC. It translates to CASGLAGDYEQFF.

The rearrangement joins TRBV25-1 to TRBJ1-2, with D tentatively TRBD1 (5 bases). V was pared by 2 bases and J by 7 bases, with 14 bases between. The CDR3 extends over 14 amino acids. The V gene's germline CDR1 is MGHDK and CDR2 SYGVNS. In DNA, the CDR3 is TGTGCCAGCAGTGAAGCAGGGATGATGGTTGGCTACACCTTC. Translation: CASSEAGMMVGYTF.

The count of this clone is one. The chain uses TRBV18 and TRBJ2-5; unclear D gene. V dropped 2 bases and J dropped 1 base, with 5 bases sitting between them. This CDR3 region has 13 residues. The V gene's germline CDR1 is KGHSH and CDR2 LQKENI. The CDR3 protein is CASSPGPQETQYF. CDR3 DNA sequence: TGTGCCAGCTCACCAGGGCCCCAAGAGACCCAGTACTTC. Supplemented by reference TRBV18 and TRBJ2-5, the full variable domain reads NAGVMQNPRHLVRRRGQEARLRCSPMKGHSHVYWYRQLPEEGLKFMVYLQKENIIDESGMPKERFSAEFPKEGPSILRIQQVVRGDSAAYFCASSPGPQETQYFGPGTRLLVL.

The chain recombines TRBV20-1 with TRBJ2-7, with D possibly being TRBD2 (5 bases). The V end lost 3 bases, the J end lost 0 bases, and 15 bases lay between the germline ends. CDR1 is DFQATT and CDR2 is SNEGSKA in the germline V gene (reference sequence). The CDR3 is 15 amino acids. CDR3 region: CSASLFTAGSYEQYF. Written as DNA, the CDR3 is TGCAGTGCTAGTCTTTTTACTGCGGGCTCCTACGAGCAGTACTTC.

The chain is built from TRBV7-3 and TRBJ2-3; 9 positions agree with TRBD2. CDR3 size: 16 residues. Germline assignment: CDR1 SGHTA and CDR2 FQGTGA. V was pared by 0 bases and J by 6 bases, with 7 bases of the junction left unmatched. The CDR3 sequence is CASSLTISGSGDTQYF. The DNA for the CDR3 is TGTGCCAGCAGCTTAACGATTAGCGGGAGCGGGGATACGCAGTATTTT.

This clone showed up just once. V usage is TRBV6-2 or TRBV6-3 and J usage is TRBJ2-1; 8 bases line up with TRBD2. V shed 0 bases, J shed 3 bases, and the junction held 4 bases outside the gene matches. The CDR3 runs to 16 residues. CDR1 is MNHEY, CDR2 SVGEGT, per germline. CDR3 in amino acids: CASSYSYSGDYNEQFF. The CDR3 region has the DNA TGTGCCAGCAGTTACTCCTATAGCGGGGACTACAATGAGCAGTTCTTC.

Remarks on this clone: This CDR3 is also generated by other DNA sequences in the sample. V gene TRBV6-2 or TRBV6-3 combines with J gene TRBJ2-5; 12 bases line up with TRBD2. The CDR3 loop spans 15 amino acids. V lost 0 bases, J lost 4 bases, and 0 bases stayed unmatched. Germline-derived CDR1 and CDR2 are MNHEY and SVGEGT. The CDR3 reads CASSYSTSGGETQYF. The CDR3 region has the DNA TGTGCCAGCAGTTACTCGACTAGCGGGGGAGAGACCCAGTACTTC.

The chain links TRBV30 to TRBJ1-2, with D perhaps matching TRBD1 (6 bases). CDR1 is GTSNPN, CDR2 SVGIG, per germline (reference sequence). The CDR3 runs 13 residues. V was trimmed by 1 base and J by 2 bases, leaving 8 bases between them. In DNA form, the CDR3 reads TGTGCCTGGAGTGGGGGGCAAAACTATGGCTACACCTTC. Its translation: CAWSGGQNYGYTF.

The rearrangement uses TRBV5-6 and TRBJ2-7; D may correspond to TRBD1 or TRBD2 (6 bases each). Germline-derived CDR1 and CDR2 are SGHDT and YYEEEE. The V and J ends lost 2 bases and 2 bases respectively, with 11 bases between them. The CDR3 sequence is 14 residues long. The DNA for the CDR3 is TGTGCCAGCAGCTTCGCTGGGGGGCCCTACGAGCAGTACTTC. Translated: CASSFAGGPYEQYF. The variable domain in full, with the rest retrieved from reference TRBV5-6 and TRBJ2-7, is DAGVTQSPTHLIKTRGQQVTLRCSPKSGHDTVSWYQQALGQGPQFIFQYYEEEERQRGNFPDRFSGHQFPNYSSELNVNALLLGDSALYLCASSFAGGPYEQYFGPGTRLTVT.

J is TRBJ2-2 and V is TRBV4-3; TRBD2 matches 12 bases. Germline V gives CDR1 LGHNA, CDR2 YSLEER. The CDR3 is 16 residues long. J was trimmed by 6 bases and V by 0 bases; bases with no gene match: 2. The CDR3 region is CASSQDPSGGAGELFF. As DNA, the CDR3 is TGCGCCAGCAGCCAAGATCCTAGCGGGGGGGCCGGGGAGCTGTTTTTT.

This chain links TRBV9 with TRBJ1-5; D might be TRBD1 (5 bases). The CDR3 is made up of 14 amino acids. Per the germline V gene, CDR1 is SGDLS and CDR2 is YYNGEE. V lost 4 bases and J lost 4, with 12 bases in between. The CDR3 spells CASSRAGANQPQHF. CDR3 nucleotides: TGTGCCAGCAGCCGAGCTGGGGCTAATCAGCCCCAGCATTTT.

The chain links TRBV6-5 to TRBJ1-1; a weak D match, TRBD1 (5 bases). Between the trimmed V and J ends, which lost 4 bases and 4 bases, there was a span of 13 bases. Germline V CDR1 and CDR2: MNHEY, SVGAGI. The CDR3 runs to 14 residues. Here the CDR3 reads CASSWRGGTTEAFF. The DNA of the CDR3 is TGTGCCAGCAGTTGGCGGGGGGGGACCACTGAAGCTTTCTTT.

The V gene is TRBV15, the J gene TRBJ1-3; D perhaps matches TRBD1 (5 bases). The CDR3 has 14 amino acids. V shed 11 bases and J shed 0 bases, with 14 bases lying between them. Germline V gene sequence: CDR1 LNHNV, CDR2 YYDKDF (reference sequence). CDR3 nucleotides: TGTGCCTCCGGCCTTGGGACCTCTGGAAACACCATATATTTT. It yields the protein CASGLGTSGNTIYF.

V and J are TRBV29-1 and TRBJ1-1, with TRBD1 matching over 7 bases. Losses at the gene ends were 3 bases for V and 2 bases for J; bases not matched to a gene: 3. This CDR3 has 13 amino acids. The germline CDR1 and CDR2 sequences are SQVTM and ANQGSEA. This CDR3 reads CSVDEGANTEAFF. As DNA, the CDR3 is TGCAGCGTTGATGAGGGGGCCAACACTGAAGCTTTCTTT.

The rearrangement joins TRBV6-5 to TRBJ2-7, with D perhaps matching TRBD2 (6 bases). V was shortened by 4 bases and J by 6 bases, with 13 bases between the two germline ends. Germline V gene sequence: CDR1 MNHEY, CDR2 SVGAGI. This CDR3 has 13 amino acids. CDR3 region: CASSLFRSGEQYF. The CDR3 nucleotides are TGTGCCAGCAGTTTGTTTCGTAGCGGCGAGCAGTACTTC.